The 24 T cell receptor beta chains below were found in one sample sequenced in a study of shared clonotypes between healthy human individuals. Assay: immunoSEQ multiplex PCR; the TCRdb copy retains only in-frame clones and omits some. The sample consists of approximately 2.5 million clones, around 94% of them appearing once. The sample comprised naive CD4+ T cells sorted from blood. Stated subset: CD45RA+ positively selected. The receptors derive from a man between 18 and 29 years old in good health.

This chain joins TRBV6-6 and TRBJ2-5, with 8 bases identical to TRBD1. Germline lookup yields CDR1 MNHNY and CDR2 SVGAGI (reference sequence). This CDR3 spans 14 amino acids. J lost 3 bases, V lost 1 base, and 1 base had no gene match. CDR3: CASSYLDREETQYF. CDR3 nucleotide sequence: TGTGCCAGCAGTTACTTGGACAGGGAAGAGACCCAGTACTTC.

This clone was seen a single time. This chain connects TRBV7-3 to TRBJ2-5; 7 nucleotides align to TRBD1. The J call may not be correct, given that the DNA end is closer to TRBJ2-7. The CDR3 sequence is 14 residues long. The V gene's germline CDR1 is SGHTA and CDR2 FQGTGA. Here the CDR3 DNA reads TGTGCCAGCAGCTTGGGACAGATCCCCTACGAGCAGTACTTC. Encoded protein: CASSLGQIPYEQYF.

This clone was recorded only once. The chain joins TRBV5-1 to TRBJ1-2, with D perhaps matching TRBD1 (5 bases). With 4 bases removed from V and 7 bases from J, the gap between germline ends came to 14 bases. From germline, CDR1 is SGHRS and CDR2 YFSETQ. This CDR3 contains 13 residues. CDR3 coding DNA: TGCGCCAGCAGCCTCCAGGGAAGTGGTGGCTACACCTTC. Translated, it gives CASSLQGSGGYTF.

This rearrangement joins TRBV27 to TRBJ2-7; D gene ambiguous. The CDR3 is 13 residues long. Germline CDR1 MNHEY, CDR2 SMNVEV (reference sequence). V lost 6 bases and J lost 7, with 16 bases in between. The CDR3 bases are TGTGCCAGCAGCCCCACGGTTCGGTCAGAGCAGTACTTC. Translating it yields CASSPTVRSEQYF.

As DNA, the CDR3 is TGTGCCAGCAGTGAACGGTCCCCGAATACGCAGTATTTT. This encodes CASSERSPNTQYF. The chain employs TRBV2 and TRBJ2-3, with D unresolved. V lost 2 bases and J 7 bases, leaving 10 bases between the germline ends. Germline V gives CDR1 SNHLY, CDR2 FYNNEI. The CDR3 runs to 13 residues.

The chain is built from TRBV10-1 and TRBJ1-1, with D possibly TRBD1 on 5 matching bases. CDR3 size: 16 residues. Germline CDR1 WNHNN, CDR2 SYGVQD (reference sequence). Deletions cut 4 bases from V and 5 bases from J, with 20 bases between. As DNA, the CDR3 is TGCGCCAGCAGTGTTCCTCCATCAGCGAGGGGAACTGAAGCTTTCTTT. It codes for CASSVPPSARGTEAFF.

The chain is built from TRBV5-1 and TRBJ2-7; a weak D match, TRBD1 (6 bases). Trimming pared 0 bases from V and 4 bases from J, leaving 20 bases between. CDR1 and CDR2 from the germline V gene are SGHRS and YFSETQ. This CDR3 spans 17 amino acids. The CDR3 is CASSLGPNRDTKYEQYF. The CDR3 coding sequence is TGCGCCAGCAGCTTGGGCCCCAACCGGGACACGAAATACGAGCAGTACTTC.

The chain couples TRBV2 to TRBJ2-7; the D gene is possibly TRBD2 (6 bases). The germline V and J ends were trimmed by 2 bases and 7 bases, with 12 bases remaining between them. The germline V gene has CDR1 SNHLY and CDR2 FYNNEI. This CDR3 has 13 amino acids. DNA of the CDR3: TGTGCCAGCAGTGAACTACGCGGGGCTGAGCAGTACTTC. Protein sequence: CASSELRGAEQYF.

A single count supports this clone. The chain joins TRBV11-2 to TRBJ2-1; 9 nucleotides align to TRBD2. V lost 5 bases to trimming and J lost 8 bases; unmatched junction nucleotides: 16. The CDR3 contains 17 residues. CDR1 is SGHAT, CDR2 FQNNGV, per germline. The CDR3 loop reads CASSEDLAGVERDEQFF. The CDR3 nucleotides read TGTGCCAGCAGCGAGGATTTAGCGGGAGTTGAGAGGGATGAGCAGTTCTTC.

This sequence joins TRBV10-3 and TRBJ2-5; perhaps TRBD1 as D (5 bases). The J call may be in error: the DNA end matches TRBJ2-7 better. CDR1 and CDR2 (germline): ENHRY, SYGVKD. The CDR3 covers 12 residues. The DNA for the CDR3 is TGTGCCATCAGTGAGTCCAGGGTCGAGCAGTACTTC. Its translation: CAISESRVEQYF.

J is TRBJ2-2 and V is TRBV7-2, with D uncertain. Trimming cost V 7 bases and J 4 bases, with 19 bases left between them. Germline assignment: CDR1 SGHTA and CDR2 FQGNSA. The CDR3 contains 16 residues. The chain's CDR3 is CASTGSSQPLTGELFF. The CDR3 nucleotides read TGTGCCAGCACCGGGTCCTCGCAGCCTCTCACCGGGGAGCTGTTTTTT. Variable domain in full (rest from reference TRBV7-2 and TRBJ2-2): GAGVSQSPSNKVTEKGKDVELRCDPISGHTALYWYRQSLGQGLEFLIYFQGNSAPDKSGLPSDRFSAERTGGSVSTLTIQRTQQEDSAVYLCASTGSSQPLTGELFFGEGSRLTVL.

CDR3 amino acids: CASSYLYGNTIYF. The CDR3 DNA is TGTGCCAGCAGTTACTTATATGGAAACACCATATATTTT. This sequence joins TRBV6-6 and TRBJ1-3; no clear D. V lost 1 base, J lost 3 bases, and 4 bases lay in between. The length of the CDR3 is 13 residues. CDR1 and CDR2 from the germline V gene are MNHNY and SVGAGI (reference sequence).

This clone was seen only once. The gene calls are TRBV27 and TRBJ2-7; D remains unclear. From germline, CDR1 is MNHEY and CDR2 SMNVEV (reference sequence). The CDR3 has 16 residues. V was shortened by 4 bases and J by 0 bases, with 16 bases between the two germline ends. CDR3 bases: TGTGCCAGCAGTTCCCCAACATGGCCAAACTCCTACGAGCAGTACTTC. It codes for CASSSPTWPNSYEQYF.

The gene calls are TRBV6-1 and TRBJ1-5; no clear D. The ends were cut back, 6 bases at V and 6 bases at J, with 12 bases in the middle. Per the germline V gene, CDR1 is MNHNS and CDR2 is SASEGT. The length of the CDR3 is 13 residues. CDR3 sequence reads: CASRTEGSQPQHF. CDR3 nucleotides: TGTGCCAGCAGGACCGAAGGCAGTCAGCCCCAGCATTTT.

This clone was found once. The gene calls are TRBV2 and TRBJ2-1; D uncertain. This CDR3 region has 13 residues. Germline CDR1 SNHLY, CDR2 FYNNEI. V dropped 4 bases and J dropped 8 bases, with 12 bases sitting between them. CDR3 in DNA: TGTGCCAGCAGTGTTTTAGTAATCCATGAGCAGTTCTTC. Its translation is CASSVLVIHEQFF.

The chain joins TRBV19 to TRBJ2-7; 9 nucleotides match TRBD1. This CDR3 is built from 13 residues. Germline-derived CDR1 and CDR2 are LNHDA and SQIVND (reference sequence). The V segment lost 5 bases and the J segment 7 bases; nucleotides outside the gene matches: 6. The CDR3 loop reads CASSARDREEQYF. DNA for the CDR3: TGTGCCAGTAGTGCGAGGGACAGGGAAGAGCAGTACTTC.

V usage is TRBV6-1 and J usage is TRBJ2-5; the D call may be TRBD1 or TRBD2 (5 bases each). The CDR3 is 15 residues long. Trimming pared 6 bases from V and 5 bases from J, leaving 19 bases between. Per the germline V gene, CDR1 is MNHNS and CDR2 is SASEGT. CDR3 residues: CASSPGTLNRETQYF. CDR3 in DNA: TGTGCCAGCAGCCCCGGGACCCTTAACCGGGAGACCCAGTACTTC.

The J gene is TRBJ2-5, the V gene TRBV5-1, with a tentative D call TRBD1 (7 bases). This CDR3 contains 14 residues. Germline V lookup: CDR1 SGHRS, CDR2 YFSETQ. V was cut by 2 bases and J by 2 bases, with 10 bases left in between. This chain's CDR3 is CASSFPGGQETQYF. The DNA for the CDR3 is TGCGCCAGCAGCTTCCCAGGGGGGCAAGAGACCCAGTACTTC.

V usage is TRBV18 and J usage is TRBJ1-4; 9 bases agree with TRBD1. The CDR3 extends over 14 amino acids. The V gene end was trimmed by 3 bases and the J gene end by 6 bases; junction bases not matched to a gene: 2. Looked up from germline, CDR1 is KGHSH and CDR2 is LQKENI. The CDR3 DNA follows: TGTGCCAGCTCACCTAGACAGGGGGATGAAAAACTGTTTTTT. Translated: CASSPRQGDEKLFF.

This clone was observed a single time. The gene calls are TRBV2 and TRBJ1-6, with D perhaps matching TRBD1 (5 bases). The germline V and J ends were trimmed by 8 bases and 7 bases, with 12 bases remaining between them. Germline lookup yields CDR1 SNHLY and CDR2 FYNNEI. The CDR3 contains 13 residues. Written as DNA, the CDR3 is TGTGCCAGCGGGGGAAGCCTCAATTCACCCCTCCACTTT. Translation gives CASGGSLNSPLHF.

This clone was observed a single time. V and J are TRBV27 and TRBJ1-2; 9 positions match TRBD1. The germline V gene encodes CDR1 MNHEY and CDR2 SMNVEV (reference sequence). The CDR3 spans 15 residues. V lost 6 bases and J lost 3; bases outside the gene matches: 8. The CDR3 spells CASSSGTGRDYGYTF. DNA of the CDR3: TGTGCCAGCAGCAGTGGGACAGGGAGGGACTATGGCTACACCTTC.

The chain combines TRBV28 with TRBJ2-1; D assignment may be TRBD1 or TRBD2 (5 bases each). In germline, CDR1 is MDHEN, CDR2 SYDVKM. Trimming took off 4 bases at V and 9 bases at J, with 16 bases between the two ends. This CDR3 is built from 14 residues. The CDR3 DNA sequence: TGTGCCAGCAGTTCTACCGGGGCCAGGACTGAGCAGTTCTTC. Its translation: CASSSTGARTEQFF.

The CDR3 spells CASSQSYETEGSYEQYF. DNA for the CDR3: TGCGCCAGCAGTCAATCGTATGAGACAGAGGGCTCCTACGAGCAGTACTTC. The V and J genes are TRBV23-1 and TRBJ2-7; D tentatively fits TRBD1 or TRBD2 (5 bases each). Being an ORF, TRBV23-1 has a function that is uncertain. V dropped 0 bases and J dropped 0 bases, with 15 bases sitting between them. The CDR3 spans 17 residues.

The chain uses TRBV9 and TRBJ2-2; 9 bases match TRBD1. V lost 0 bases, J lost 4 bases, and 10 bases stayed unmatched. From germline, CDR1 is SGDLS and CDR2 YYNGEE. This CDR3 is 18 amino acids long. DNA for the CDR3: TGTGCCAGCAGCGTAGCTACCGGGACAGGGTCGGTCACCGGGGAGCTGTTTTTT. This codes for CASSVATGTGSVTGELFF.